Included here is one T cell receptor (beta chain) sequence, with context. The data stem from a study of PD-1 and CTLA-4 blockade in melanoma. The CDR3 totals 12 residues. Germline V gene sequence: CDR1 SGHVS, CDR2 FQNEAQ. V was cut by 8 bases and J by 0 bases, with 2 bases left in between. The method was immunoSEQ multiplex PCR; TCRdb's version includes in-frame clones alone and lacks a portion of them. The data hold tens of thousands of clones, with around 90% observed a single time. This chain uses TRBV7-8 with TRBJ1-6; D gene ambiguous. The sequences come from CD8+ T cells from peripheral blood, collected from a patient given anti-PD-1 treatment. The TCR sequence derives from a human donor with melanoma. The CDR3, as DNA: TGTGCCAGCTCCTCCTATAATTCACCCCTCCACTTT. Residues: CASSSYNSPLHF. Full variable domain (rest looked up from reference TRBV7-8 and TRBJ1-6): GAGVSQSPRYKVAKRGQDVALRCDPISGHVSLFWYQQALGQGPEFLTYFQNEAQLDKSGLPSDRFFAERPEGSVSTLKIQRTQQEDSAVYLCASSSYNSPLHFGNGTRLTVT.